These T cell receptor beta chains were read from a single sample in a study of CD8 T cells in Susac syndrome. From the immunoSEQ multiplex PCR reads, TCRdb called clonotypes with MiXCR, one entry per CDR3 protein. This sample has 140,000 to 150,000 distinct CDR3 sequences, with nearly 97% found just once. The source material was CD4+ T cells from PBMCs. These receptors were collected from a human donor with Susac syndrome. The CDR3 runs from the conserved cysteine through the conserved F or W. A D gene is named only where the DNA matches it firmly. Where a row states a size, it is once, few, many or the class of an expanded clone; other rows omit it.

>.|TRBJ1-6|.|TRBV12-3/TRBV12-4
CASSPRDSSPLHF
TGTGCCAGCAGCCCCCGCGATAGTTCACCCCTCCACTTT
>.|TRBJ2-2|.|TRBV5-1
CASRESRTNTGELFF
TGCGCCAGCAGAGAGAGCAGGACGAACACCGGGGAGCTGTTTTTT
>.|TRBJ1-1|.|TRBV29-1
CSAHDRMNTEAFF
TGCAGCGCCCACGACAGAATGAACACTGAAGCTTTCTTT
>.|TRBJ2-3|.|TRBV3-1
CASSLQRKSSTDTQYF
TGTGCCAGCAGCCTCCAGCGGAAGTCTAGCACAGATACGCAGTATTTT
>.|TRBJ2-5|.|TRBV3-1
CASSQVGGRQETQYF
TGTGCCAGCAGCCAAGTGGGGGGGCGACAAGAGACCCAGTACTTC
>.|TRBJ1-5|.|TRBV10-3
CAISKGQTNQPQHF
TGTGCCATCAGTAAAGGACAGACCAATCAGCCCCAGCATTTT
>.|TRBJ2-5|.|TRBV5-1
CASSWDPETQYF
TGCGCCAGCAGCTGGGACCCAGAGACCCAGTACTTC
>.|TRBJ2-3|TRBD2|TRBV29-1
CSVQSSGRAADTQYF
TGCAGCGTTCAATCTAGCGGGAGGGCTGCAGATACGCAGTATTTT
>.|TRBJ1-5|.|TRBV7-9
CASSLGFQPQHF
TGTGCCAGCAGCTTAGGTTTTCAGCCCCAGCATTTT
>.|TRBJ2-3|.|TRBV2
CASRTGAAIATDTQYF
TGTGCCAGCAGAACTGGAGCCGCGATTGCCACAGATACGCAGTATTTT
>.|TRBJ2-3|.|TRBV7-9
CASSETTGSIDTQYF
TGTGCCAGCAGCGAGACGACCGGGAGTATCGATACGCAGTATTTT
>.|TRBJ2-7|.|TRBV6-5
CASSYTPRGGQASYEQYF
TGTGCCAGCAGTTACACGCCTCGCGGGGGACAGGCCTCCTACGAGCAGTACTTC
>.|TRBJ2-3|.|TRBV7-9
CAWSGGAGDTQYF
TGTGCTTGGTCCGGCGGTGCGGGGGATACGCAGTATTTT
>.|TRBJ1-5|.|TRBV18
CASSPAGTLSNQPQHF
TGTGCCAGCTCACCGGCCGGGACACTTAGCAATCAGCCCCAGCATTTT
>.|TRBJ2-1|.|TRBV3-1
CASSQESIRGQFNNEQFF
TGTGCCAGCAGCCAAGAATCTATACGGGGGCAATTCAACAATGAGCAGTTCTTC
>.|TRBJ1-1|.|TRBV9
CASSVASMNTEAFF
TGTGCCAGCAGCGTAGCCAGTATGAACACTGAAGCTTTCTTT
>.|TRBJ1-2|.|TRBV29-1
CSVGEGGYGYTF
TGCAGCGTTGGGGAGGGGGGCTATGGCTACACCTTC
>.|TRBJ1-1|.|TRBV10-1
CASSVNRRNTEAFF
TGCGCCAGCAGTGTAAACAGAAGGAACACTGAAGCTTTCTTT
>.|TRBJ2-3|.|TRBV7-9
CASGLPFSTDTQYF
TGTGCCAGCGGGTTACCCTTTAGCACAGATACGCAGTATTTT
>.|TRBJ2-5|.|TRBV3-1
CASSAHGETQYF
TGTGCCAGCAGCGCCCACGGGGAGACCCAGTACTTC
>.|TRBJ2-3|TRBD1|TRBV7-9
CASSSVYTGATDTQYF
TGTGCCAGCAGCTCAGTCTACACAGGGGCAACAGATACGCAGTATTTT
>.|TRBJ2-2|TRBD1|TRBV4-1
CASSRQGPGELFF
TGCGCCAGCAGCCGACAGGGACCCGGGGAGCTGTTTTTT
>.|TRBJ2-1|.|TRBV20-1
CSATLDREQFF
TGCAGTGCCACGCTCGATAGGGAGCAGTTCTTC
>.|TRBJ2-1|.|TRBV2
CASETYNEQFF
TGTGCCAGCGAAACTTACAATGAGCAGTTCTTC
>.|TRBJ1-2|.|TRBV13
CASSSGQSYGYTF
TGTGCCAGCAGCTCCGGACAAAGCTATGGCTACACCTTC
>.|TRBJ2-5|.|TRBV9
CASNRRGPGETQYF
TGTGCCAGCAATAGACGGGGGCCAGGAGAGACCCAGTACTTC
>.|TRBJ1-5|.|TRBV7-8
CASSKDPNQPQHF
TGTGCCAGCAGCAAGGACCCGAATCAGCCCCAGCATTTT
>.|TRBJ2-3|TRBD2|TRBV7-2
CASRASGGNTDTQYF
TGTGCCAGCAGGGCTAGCGGGGGGAACACAGATACGCAGTATTTT
>.|TRBJ2-7|.|TRBV29-1
CSVVGRTYEQYF
TGCAGCGTTGTCGGTCGGACCTACGAGCAGTACTTC
>.|TRBJ2-1|.|TRBV7-2
CASSLLGRDRANEQFF
TGTGCCAGCAGCTTACTGGGACGGGATAGAGCCAATGAGCAGTTCTTC
>.|TRBJ1-4|.|TRBV3-1
CASSQPGRRNEKLFF
TGTGCCAGCAGCCAACCCGGACGGCGGAATGAAAAACTGTTTTTT
>.|TRBJ2-1|.|TRBV20-1
CSAGRGSGNNEQFF
TGCAGTGCTGGCAGGGGTAGCGGCAACAATGAGCAGTTCTTC
>.|TRBJ1-5|.|TRBV3-1
CASSPALSNQPQHF
TGTGCCAGCAGCCCTGCCCTTAGCAATCAGCCCCAGCATTTT
>.|TRBJ2-7|.|TRBV18
CASSSTQGSEQYF
TGTGCCAGCTCATCGACCCAGGGATCCGAGCAGTACTTC
>.|TRBJ2-3|.|TRBV12-3/TRBV12-4
CASSLQDPDTQYF
TGTGCCAGCAGTTTGCAGGACCCAGATACGCAGTATTTT
>.|TRBJ2-2|.|TRBV12-3/TRBV12-4
CASSLQPNTGELFF
TGTGCCAGCAGTTTACAGCCTAACACCGGGGAGCTGTTTTTT
>.|TRBJ2-3|TRBD2|TRBV7-2
CASSPRTSAVPPDTQYF
TGTGCCAGCAGCCCTCGGACTAGCGCGGTCCCACCAGATACGCAGTATTTT
>once|TRBJ1-1|TRBD1|TRBV3-1
CASSPGQGTNTEAFF
TGTGCCAGCAGCCCCGGACAGGGAACGAACACTGAAGCTTTCTTT
>.|TRBJ2-5|TRBD2|TRBV20-1
CSASHQRERGETQYF
TGCAGTGCTAGTCACCAGCGGGAGAGAGGGGAGACCCAGTACTTC
>.|TRBJ1-6|.|TRBV11-2
CASSSWTGKSISPLHF
TGTGCCAGCAGCTCCTGGACCGGGAAGTCGATTTCACCCCTCCACTTT
>.|TRBJ1-1|.|TRBV15
CATSRDWQGSTEAFF
TGTGCCACCAGCAGAGATTGGCAGGGGAGTACTGAAGCTTTCTTT
>once|TRBJ2-7|TRBD1|TRBV28
CASSPGTGVVRQYF
TGTGCCAGCAGTCCGGGGACAGGGGTGGTGAGGCAGTACTTC
>.|TRBJ1-5|TRBD1|TRBV24-1
CATSDHKKQGSNQPQHF
TGTGCCACCAGTGATCATAAGAAACAGGGGAGCAATCAGCCCCAGCATTTT
>.|TRBJ1-3|.|TRBV5-6
CASSLRGNTIYF
TGTGCCAGCAGCTTGCGTGGAAACACCATATATTTT
>.|TRBJ2-5|.|TRBV28
CASRSLPKETQYF
TGTGCCAGCAGAAGTCTGCCGAAAGAGACCCAGTACTTC
>.|TRBJ2-6|.|TRBV28
CASSLGPSGANVLTF
TGTGCCAGCAGTTTAGGGCCCTCTGGGGCCAACGTCCTGACTTTC
>.|TRBJ2-7|.|TRBV7-9
CASSLGDGTLGNDEQYF
TGTGCCAGCAGCTTGGGAGACGGGACACTCGGGAACGACGAGCAGTACTTC
>.|TRBJ2-4|.|TRBV28
CASSVGLGIQYF
TGTGCCAGCAGCGTAGGCCTCGGGATTCAGTACTTC
>.|TRBJ1-2|.|TRBV7-2
CASSQRREGDGYTF
TGTGCCAGCAGCCAACGGAGGGAAGGGGATGGCTACACCTTC
>.|TRBJ1-1|TRBD1|TRBV5-6
CASSEDRRSFMNTEAFF
TGTGCCAGCAGCGAGGACAGGCGCTCGTTTATGAACACTGAAGCTTTCTTT
>.|TRBJ1-5|.|TRBV12-3/TRBV12-4
CASSVFPKVYNQPQHF
TGTGCCAGCAGTGTGTTCCCTAAAGTGTACAATCAGCCCCAGCATTTT
>.|TRBJ2-5|TRBD1|TRBV4-2
CASSAHRATGGQETQYF
TGTGCCAGCAGCGCCCACCGGGCAACAGGGGGGCAAGAGACCCAGTACTTC
>.|TRBJ2-7|.|TRBV27
CASSRPDSNHEQYF
TGTGCCAGCAGCCGACCCGACTCAAACCACGAGCAGTACTTC
>.|TRBJ2-2|.|TRBV6-4
CASSDGGPTGELFF
TGTGCCAGCAGTGACGGGGGTCCGACCGGGGAGCTGTTTTTT
>.|TRBJ2-1|.|TRBV20-1
CSARRSPSRDEQFF
TGCAGTGCTAGAAGGTCCCCCAGCCGCGATGAGCAGTTCTTC